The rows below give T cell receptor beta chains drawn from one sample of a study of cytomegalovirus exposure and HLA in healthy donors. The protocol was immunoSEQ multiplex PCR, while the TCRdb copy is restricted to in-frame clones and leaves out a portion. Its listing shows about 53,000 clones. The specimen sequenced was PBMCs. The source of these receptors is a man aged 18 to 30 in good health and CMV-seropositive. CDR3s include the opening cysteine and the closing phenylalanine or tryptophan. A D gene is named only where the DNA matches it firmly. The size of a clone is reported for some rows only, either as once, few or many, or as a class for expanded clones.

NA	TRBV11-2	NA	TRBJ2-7	CASSGSAWRAYEQYF	TGTGCCAGCAGCGGTAGTGCGTGGAGGGCCTACGAGCAGTACTTC
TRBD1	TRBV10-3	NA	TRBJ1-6	CAISEGQAALHF	TGTGCCATCAGTGAGGGACAGGCGGCCCTCCACTTT
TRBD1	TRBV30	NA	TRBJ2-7	CAWAAGTGDEQYF	TGTGCCTGGGCAGCCGGGACAGGGGACGAGCAGTACTTC
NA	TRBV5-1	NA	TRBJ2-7	CASSLAPTISYEQYF	TGCGCCAGCAGCTTGGCCCCGACAATCTCCTACGAGCAGTACTTC
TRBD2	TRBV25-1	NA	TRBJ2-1	CASSLGAGGSPSYNEQFF	TGTGCCAGCAGTCTGGGAGCGGGAGGTTCCCCCTCCTACAATGAGCAGTTCTTC
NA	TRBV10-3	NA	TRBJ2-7	CAISEQGSRGQEQYF	TGTGCCATCAGTGAACAGGGAAGTAGGGGTCAAGAGCAGTACTTC
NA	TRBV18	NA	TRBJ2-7	CASSSGSSYEQYF	TGTGCCAGCTCATCCGGGAGCTCCTACGAGCAGTACTTC
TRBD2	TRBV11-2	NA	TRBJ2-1	CASSDMSGATSIDEQFF	TGTGCCAGCAGCGATATGAGCGGGGCCACCTCCATCGATGAGCAGTTCTTC
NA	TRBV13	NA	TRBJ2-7	CASSPPASGSSYEQYF	TGTGCCAGCAGCCCCCCCGCGAGCGGAAGCTCCTACGAGCAGTACTTC
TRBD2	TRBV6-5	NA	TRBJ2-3	CASSQLAASDTQYF	TGTGCCAGCAGTCAGCTAGCGGCATCAGATACGCAGTATTTT
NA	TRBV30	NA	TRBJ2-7	CAWSVGESSYEQYF	TGTGCCTGGAGTGTAGGGGAAAGCTCCTACGAGCAGTACTTC
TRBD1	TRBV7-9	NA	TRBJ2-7	CASSLVLTGTEYEQYF	TGTGCCAGCAGCTTAGTACTTACCGGGACAGAATACGAGCAGTACTTC
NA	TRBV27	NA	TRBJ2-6	CASSGVYSGANVLTF	TGTGCCAGCAGCGGAGTTTACTCTGGGGCCAACGTCCTGACTTTC
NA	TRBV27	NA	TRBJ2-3	CASSFKLPNTDTQYF	TGTGCCAGCAGTTTCAAACTTCCTAATACAGATACGCAGTATTTT
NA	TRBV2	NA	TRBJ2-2	CASSGRLNRDTGELFF	TGTGCCAGCAGTGGTCGACTAAACCGGGACACCGGGGAGCTGTTTTTT
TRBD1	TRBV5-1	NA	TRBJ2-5	CASSGGTGGYQETQYF	TGCGCCAGCAGCGGAGGGACAGGGGGATACCAAGAGACCCAGTACTTC
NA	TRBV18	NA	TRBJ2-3	CASSPGGPTRVDTQYF	TGTGCCAGCTCACCCGGGGGACCGACTAGGGTGGATACGCAGTATTTT
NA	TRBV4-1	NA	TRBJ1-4	CASSQDPPVFEKLFF	TGCGCCAGCAGCCAAGATCCCCCCGTTTTCGAAAAACTGTTTTTT
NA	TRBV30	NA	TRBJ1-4	CAWNGQPNEKLFF	TGTGCCTGGAATGGACAGCCTAATGAAAAACTGTTTTTT
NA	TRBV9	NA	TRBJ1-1	CASSVSLQYTEAFF	TGTGCCAGCAGCGTCTCCCTACAGTACACTGAAGCTTTCTTT
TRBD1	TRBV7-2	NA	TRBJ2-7	CASSFNRGRRYEQYF	TGTGCCAGCAGCTTTAACAGGGGGAGAAGGTACGAGCAGTACTTC
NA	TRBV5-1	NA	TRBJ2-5	CASSLGPGLQETQYF	TGCGCCAGCAGCTTGGGGCCGGGACTCCAAGAGACCCAGTACTTC
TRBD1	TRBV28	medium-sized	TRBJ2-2	CASKTGQMNGELFF	TGTGCCAGCAAAACGGGACAGATGAACGGGGAGCTGTTTTTT
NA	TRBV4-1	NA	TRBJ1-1	CASSHRGKNTEAFF	TGCGCCAGCAGCCACCGAGGGAAGAACACTGAAGCTTTCTTT
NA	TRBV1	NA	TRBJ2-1	CTGRRTVPYNEQFF	TGCACCGGCCGCCGCACGGTCCCCTACAATGAGCAGTTCTTC
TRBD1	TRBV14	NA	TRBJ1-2	CASSQNYRGNYGYTF	TGTGCCAGCAGCCAAAACTACAGGGGTAACTATGGCTACACCTTC
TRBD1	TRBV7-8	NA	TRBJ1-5	CASSLSVAGGAGQPQHF	TGTGCCAGCAGCTTAAGTGTGGCAGGGGGCGCGGGGCAGCCCCAGCATTTT
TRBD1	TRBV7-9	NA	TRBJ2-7	CASSWGQYLGNEQYF	TGTGCCAGCAGCTGGGGACAGTATCTTGGGAACGAGCAGTACTTC
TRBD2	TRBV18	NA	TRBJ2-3	CASSPRSGSTTDTQYF	TGTGCCAGCTCACCACGGAGCGGGAGTACCACAGATACGCAGTATTTT
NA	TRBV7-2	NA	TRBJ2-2	CASTRQRTGELFF	TGTGCCAGCACACGGCAGCGCACCGGGGAGCTGTTTTTT
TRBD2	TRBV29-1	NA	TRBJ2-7	CSVVPGLAGEGHEQYF	TGCAGCGTTGTCCCGGGACTAGCGGGAGAGGGCCACGAGCAGTACTTC
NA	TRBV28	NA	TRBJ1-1	CASSPRPGWNTEAFF	TGTGCCAGCAGTCCCCGGCCAGGGTGGAACACTGAAGCTTTCTTT
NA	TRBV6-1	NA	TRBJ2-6	CASKGGSSGANVLTF	TGTGCCAGCAAAGGAGGGAGTTCTGGGGCCAACGTCCTGACTTTC
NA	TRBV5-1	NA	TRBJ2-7	CASSLRGTAYEQYF	TGCGCCAGCAGCTTGAGAGGGACTGCCTACGAGCAGTACTTC
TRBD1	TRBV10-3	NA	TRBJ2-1	CAISEIGFIGTGTNNEQFF	TGTGCCATCAGTGAGATTGGGTTTATCGGGACAGGGACCAACAATGAGCAGTTCTTC
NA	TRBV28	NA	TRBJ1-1	CASTRNGGYEAFF	TGTGCCAGCACCCGCAACGGGGGATATGAAGCTTTCTTT
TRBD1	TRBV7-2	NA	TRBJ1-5	CASSIQGQSNQPQHF	TGTGCCAGCAGCATACAGGGACAGTCCAATCAGCCCCAGCATTTT
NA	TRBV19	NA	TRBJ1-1	CASSRTGIPEAFF	TGTGCCAGTAGTCGAACAGGAATCCCTGAAGCTTTCTTT
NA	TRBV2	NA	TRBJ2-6	CASSVEQGGTGANVLTF	TGTGCCAGCAGTGTGGAACAGGGAGGGACTGGGGCCAACGTCCTGACTTTC
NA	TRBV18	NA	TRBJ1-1	CASSPTAREAEAFF	TGTGCCAGCTCACCGACTGCGAGGGAGGCTGAAGCTTTCTTT
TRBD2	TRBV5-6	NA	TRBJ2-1	CASSLAGEGNEQFF	TGTGCCAGCAGCTTAGCGGGAGAGGGCAATGAGCAGTTCTTC
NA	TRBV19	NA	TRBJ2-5	CASSIAQQETQYF	TGTGCCAGTAGTATAGCACAACAAGAGACCCAGTACTTC
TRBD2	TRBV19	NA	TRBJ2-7	CASSIRLAGFYEQYF	TGTGCCAGTAGTATACGACTAGCGGGATTCTACGAGCAGTACTTC
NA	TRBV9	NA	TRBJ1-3	CASRGGGRNTIYF	TGTGCCAGCCGCGGGGGGGGAAGGAACACCATATATTTT
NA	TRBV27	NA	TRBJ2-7	CASSLRQMDEQYF	TGTGCCAGCAGTTTGCGACAGATGGACGAGCAGTACTTC
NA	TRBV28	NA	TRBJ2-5	CASRQQGGGETQYF	TGTGCCAGCAGACAACAGGGAGGGGGAGAGACCCAGTACTTC
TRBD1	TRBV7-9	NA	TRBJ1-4	CASSLQGADNEKLFF	TGTGCCAGCAGCCTACAGGGGGCCGATAATGAAAAACTGTTTTTT
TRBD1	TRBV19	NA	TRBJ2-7	CASSIDWDRVYEQYF	TGTGCCAGTAGTATAGATTGGGACAGGGTATACGAGCAGTACTTC
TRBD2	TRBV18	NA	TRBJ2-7	CASSPSRERVYEQYF	TGTGCCAGCTCACCATCGCGGGAGCGTGTGTACGAGCAGTACTTC
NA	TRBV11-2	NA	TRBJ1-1	CASSFRGEAFF	TGTGCCAGCAGCTTTCGGGGTGAAGCTTTCTTT
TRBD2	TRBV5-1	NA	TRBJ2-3	CASRQGLAGGDTQYF	TGCGCCAGCAGACAGGGACTAGCGGGAGGAGATACGCAGTATTTT
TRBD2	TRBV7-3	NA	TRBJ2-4	CASSQAPSGAKNIQYF	TGTGCCAGCAGCCAAGCCCCTAGCGGAGCCAAAAACATTCAGTACTTC
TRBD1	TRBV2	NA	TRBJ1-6	CASSLDRGYSPLHF	TGTGCCAGCAGCCTCGACAGGGGTTATTCACCCCTCCACTTT
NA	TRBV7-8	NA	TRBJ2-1	CASSPGVTLNEQFF	TGTGCCAGCAGCCCCGGGGTAACTCTGAATGAGCAGTTCTTC
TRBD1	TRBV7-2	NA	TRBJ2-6	CASSLVAGGAGANVLTF	TGTGCCAGCAGCTTAGTCGCAGGGGGCGCTGGGGCCAACGTCCTGACTTTC